A single sample is the source of the 16 T cell receptor beta chains below, sequenced in a study of somatic mutations in cytotoxic T cells in rheumatoid arthritis. Libraries were prepared by immunoSEQ multiplex PCR; TCRdb keeps only in-frame clonotypes and omits some of them. The sample holds nearly 20,000 clones, about 90% seen once. What was sequenced was CD8+ T cells sorted from blood. The receptors were gathered from a man in his forties in good health.

This rearrangement joins TRBV7-6 to TRBJ2-7; D possibly matches TRBD1 or TRBD2 (5 bases each). CDR1 SGHVS and CDR2 FNYEAQ come from the germline V gene. V was cut by 6 bases and J by 3 bases, with 12 bases left in between. CDR3 length: 13 residues. The chain's CDR3 is CASSGGPSYEQYF. The DNA of the CDR3 is TGTGCCAGCAGTGGGGGACCGAGCTACGAGCAGTACTTC.

The gene calls are TRBV6-1 and TRBJ2-3; possibly TRBD1 for D (5 bases). The CDR3 runs to 14 residues. V was shortened by 2 bases and J by 7 bases, with 13 bases between the two germline ends. Germline loops: CDR1 MNHNS, CDR2 SASEGT. CDR3 nucleotides: TGTGCCAGCAGTGAACGTGTAGGGGCAAATACGCAGTATTTT. Translated, it gives CASSERVGANTQYF.

The V call is TRBV11-2, the J call TRBJ1-5; D might be TRBD1 (5 bases). The germline V and J ends were trimmed by 5 bases and 2 bases, with 10 bases remaining between them. The CDR3 is 14 residues long. Germline V lookup: CDR1 SGHAT, CDR2 FQNNGV. In DNA, the CDR3 is TGTGCCAGCAGCCTCGGGGGTGGCAATCAGCCCCAGCATTTT. Protein: CASSLGGGNQPQHF.

The chain is built from TRBV9 and TRBJ1-2, with D uncertain. The CDR3 covers 13 residues. The ends were cut back, 0 bases at V and 7 bases at J, with 10 bases in the middle. Looked up from germline, CDR1 is SGDLS and CDR2 is YYNGEE. The CDR3 protein is CASSVVSGSGYTF. CDR3 sequence (DNA): TGTGCCAGCAGCGTAGTCTCTGGTTCTGGCTACACCTTC.

The gene calls are TRBV14 and TRBJ1-2, with 7 bases matching TRBD1. The germline V gene has CDR1 SGHDN and CDR2 FVKESK. The trim removed 3 bases at V and 3 bases at J, leaving 7 bases unmatched. The CDR3 totals 15 residues. The CDR3 coding sequence is TGTGCCAGCAGCCAGATGAACAGGGGCGACTATGGCTACACCTTC. It translates to CASSQMNRGDYGYTF.

The rearrangement links TRBV9 to TRBJ2-5; D not resolved. The V end lost 4 bases, the J end lost 2 bases, and 21 bases lay between the germline ends. Germline values: CDR1 SGDLS, CDR2 YYNGEE. The length of the CDR3 is 17 residues. The CDR3 loop is CASSSPMFPHGQETQYF. CDR3 nucleotide sequence: TGTGCCAGCAGCTCTCCCATGTTCCCCCACGGGCAAGAGACCCAGTACTTC.

The V and J genes are TRBV11-2 and TRBJ2-2; D is uncertain. With 2 bases removed from V and 3 bases from J, the gap between germline ends came to 4 bases. CDR1 SGHAT and CDR2 FQNNGV come from the germline V gene. This CDR3 comprises 13 residues. CDR3 residues: CASSLLYTGELFF. As DNA, the CDR3 is TGTGCCAGCAGCTTATTGTACACCGGGGAGCTGTTTTTT. Combining the CDR3 with reference TRBV11-2 and TRBJ2-2 gives the whole variable domain EAGVAQSPRYKIIEKRQSVAFWCNPISGHATLYWYQQILGQGPKLLIQFQNNGVVDDSQLPKDRFSAERLKGVDSTLKIQPAKLEDSAVYLCASSLLYTGELFFGEGSRLTVL.

The chain is built from TRBV4-3 and TRBJ2-7; D call uncertain. This CDR3 is built from 16 residues. Germline V gene data show CDR1 as LGHNA and CDR2 as YSLEER. The germline V and J ends were trimmed by 0 bases and 3 bases, with 15 bases remaining between them. The CDR3 DNA reads as TGCGCCAGCAGCCAAGATCTATTAGGGAATAGCTACGAGCAGTACTTC. Translated: CASSQDLLGNSYEQYF.

The chain has TRBV11-2 and TRBJ2-2; 8 nucleotides match TRBD1. The CDR3 is made up of 15 amino acids. The germline V gene has CDR1 SGHAT and CDR2 FQNNGV. The V segment lost 6 bases and the J segment 5 bases; nucleotides outside the gene matches: 8. This chain's CDR3 is CASRSGGSGTGELFF. CDR3 bases: TGTGCCAGCAGGTCAGGGGGCTCGGGGACCGGGGAGCTGTTTTTT.

The chain joins TRBV29-1 to TRBJ2-7; D remains ambiguous. The CDR3 length is 13 residues. Germline V gene sequence: CDR1 SQVTM, CDR2 ANQGSEA. V was trimmed by 4 bases and J by 2 bases, leaving 12 bases between them. The CDR3, as DNA: TGCAGCGTTGCGAAGGAGTCGCCCTACGAGCAGTACTTC. It specifies CSVAKESPYEQYF.

The rearrangement uses TRBV9 and TRBJ2-1; D is undetermined. This CDR3 is built from 14 residues. The germline gives CDR1 SGDLS, CDR2 YYNGEE. V shed 4 bases and J shed 0 bases, with 8 bases lying between them. The CDR3 spells CASSNRASYNEQFF. The CDR3 DNA sequence: TGTGCCAGCAGCAACCGAGCCTCCTACAATGAGCAGTTCTTC.

V gene TRBV27 combines with J gene TRBJ1-2, with 9 bases matching TRBD1. The V gene's germline CDR1 is MNHEY and CDR2 SMNVEV (reference sequence). V lost 3 bases to trimming and J lost 0 bases; unmatched junction nucleotides: 2. The CDR3 is made up of 15 amino acids. The CDR3 loop is CASSLGQGANYGYTF. CDR3 DNA: TGTGCCAGCAGTTTGGGACAGGGAGCTAACTATGGCTACACCTTC.

The chain couples TRBV2 to TRBJ2-5; D remains ambiguous. The last part of the DNA fits TRBJ2-7 better; the J call may be wrong. CDR1 SNHLY and CDR2 FYNNEI come from the germline V gene. The CDR3 runs to 14 residues. CDR3 coding DNA: TGTGCCAGCAGTGATCCCGATAGGACCTACGAGCAGTACTTC. Residues: CASSDPDRTYEQYF.

The gene calls are TRBV9 and TRBJ1-2, with D unclear. CDR1 is SGDLS and CDR2 is YYNGEE in the germline V gene. Trimming left V 3 bases short and J 9 bases short, with 21 bases between. The CDR3 spans 15 residues. The CDR3 DNA reads TGTGCCAGCAGCGGAGGACCTCGGTCGACGAACAGCTACACCTTC. It encodes CASSGGPRSTNSYTF.

The rearrangement uses TRBV4-2 and TRBJ1-6, with D tentatively TRBD1 (5 bases). The V and J ends lost 1 base and 7 bases respectively, with 11 bases between them. The CDR3 has 15 residues. The V gene's germline CDR1 is LGHNA and CDR2 YNFKEQ. The chain's CDR3 is CASSQVGQLNSPLHF. DNA of the CDR3: TGTGCCAGCAGCCAAGTGGGGCAGCTAAATTCACCCCTCCACTTT.

This clone was observed a handful of times. The chain employs TRBV9 and TRBJ2-7; 8 bases align to TRBD2. J lost 5 bases, V lost 3 bases, and 13 bases had no gene match. The CDR3 totals 16 residues. Germline V gene sequence: CDR1 SGDLS, CDR2 YYNGEE. Here the CDR3 DNA reads TGTGCCAGCAGCGCGTCCGGGGGGGGCGAGGAACACGAGCAGTACTTC. Translating gives CASSASGGGEEHEQYF. Full variable domain (remainder filled in from reference TRBV9 and TRBJ2-7): DSGVTQTPKHLITATGQRVTLRCSPRSGDLSVYWYQQSLDQGLQFLIQYYNGEERAKGNILERFSAQQFPDLHSELNLSSLELGDSALYFCASSASGGGEEHEQYFGPGTRLTVT.